A selection of T cell receptor beta chains follows, all from one sample in a study of CD8 T cells in Susac syndrome. TCRdb reprocessed the immunoSEQ multiplex PCR reads with MiXCR, giving one entry per CDR3 protein. Of around 130,000 distinct CDR3 sequences listed, under 96% are singletons. Specimen: CD4+ T cells from PBMCs. These receptors all stem from a human donor with Susac syndrome. Each CDR3 is given with its conserved first and last residue. D genes are given only for firm matches. A clone size is listed for some rows: how often the clone was seen (once, few, many), or a class if it is expanded.

.,TRBV2,TRBJ1-1,TRBD1,CASSSDRGKDF,TGTGCCAGCAGTTCCGACAGGGGCAAGGACTTT
.,TRBV27,TRBJ2-4,.,CASSSSGIQYF,TGTGCCAGCAGTTCCTCAGGCATTCAGTACTTC
once,TRBV18,TRBJ2-5,.,CASSRLGEQETQYF,TGTGCCAGCTCACGACTAGGGGAACAAGAGACCCAGTACTTC
once,TRBV30,TRBJ2-6,TRBD1,CAWSTLRTGGLRAGANVLTF,TGTGCCTGGAGTACATTAAGGACAGGGGGACTGCGGGCTGGGGCCAACGTCCTGACTTTC
.,TRBV30,TRBJ1-2,.,CAWSVPPGGYTF,TGTGCCTGGAGTGTACCTCCCGGGGGCTACACCTTC
.,TRBV24-1,TRBJ2-1,.,CATSDSSEQDNEQFF,TGTGCCACCAGTGATTCCTCGGAACAGGACAATGAGCAGTTCTTC
.,TRBV28,TRBJ2-7,TRBD2,CASTLGLASIQYF,TGTGCCAGCACCTTGGGACTAGCGAGTATCCAGTACTTC
.,TRBV20-1,TRBJ2-7,.,CSARVDTYEQYF,TGCAGTGCTAGGGTGGACACCTACGAGCAGTACTTC
.,TRBV12-3/TRBV12-4,TRBJ2-5,.,CASSPDLIQETQYF,TGTGCCAGCAGCCCCGACTTAATCCAAGAGACCCAGTACTTC
.,TRBV29-1,TRBJ2-1,.,CSVGGTRNEQFF,TGCAGCGTTGGTGGGACTCGGAATGAGCAGTTCTTC
.,TRBV2,TRBJ2-7,.,CASREPGHTYEQYF,TGTGCCAGCAGGGAGCCGGGACACACCTACGAGCAGTACTTC
.,TRBV5-6,TRBJ2-7,TRBD2,CASSWTGLAGGEQYF,TGTGCCAGCAGCTGGACGGGACTAGCGGGAGGTGAGCAGTACTTC
.,TRBV5-1,TRBJ2-5,TRBD2,CASSLLPGLAETQYF,TGCGCCAGCAGCTTGCTCCCAGGACTAGCAGAGACCCAGTACTTC
.,TRBV19,TRBJ2-1,.,CASSKSLARYNEQFF,TGTGCCAGTAGTAAGAGCCTAGCGAGATACAATGAGCAGTTCTTC
.,TRBV12-3/TRBV12-4,TRBJ2-5,TRBD2,CASSPRTSPVPAQETQYF,TGTGCCAGCAGTCCTCGGACTAGTCCAGTGCCAGCTCAAGAGACCCAGTACTTC
once,TRBV28,TRBJ2-2,.,CASRSEMLYTGELFF,TGTGCCAGCAGATCTGAGATGTTATACACCGGGGAGCTGTTTTTT
.,TRBV19,TRBJ1-2,.,CASTNGRNYGYTF,TGTGCCAGTACGAATGGAAGAAACTATGGCTACACCTTC
.,TRBV4-3,TRBJ2-1,.,CASSQNGGRSYNEQFF,TGCGCCAGCAGCCAGAACGGGGGTAGGTCCTACAATGAGCAGTTCTTC
.,TRBV2,TRBJ1-1,TRBD1,CASSRTGATEAFF,TGTGCCAGCAGCAGAACAGGGGCCACTGAAGCTTTCTTT
.,TRBV27,TRBJ2-3,.,CASRKRRSTFDTQYF,TGTGCCAGCAGAAAGAGACGGAGCACATTCGATACGCAGTATTTT
once,TRBV3-1,TRBJ2-6,TRBD1,CASSQDYIRGTGANVLTF,TGTGCCAGCAGCCAAGATTATATCAGGGGGACTGGGGCCAACGTCCTGACTTTC
once,TRBV28,TRBJ2-7,.,CASRPRGPYEQYF,TGTGCCAGCAGGCCCAGGGGACCCTACGAGCAGTACTTC
.,TRBV20-1,TRBJ2-1,.,CSASRVQKNNEQFF,TGCAGTGCTAGTCGGGTTCAGAAGAACAATGAGCAGTTCTTC
.,TRBV20-1,TRBJ2-5,.,CSAKADGGETQYF,TGCAGTGCTAAGGCGGACGGGGGAGAGACCCAGTACTTC
.,TRBV29-1,TRBJ2-5,.,CSVEPTVGAGYF,TGCAGCGTTGAACCGACAGTGGGGGCTGGGTACTTC
once,TRBV6-5,TRBJ2-1,TRBD2,CASMAPGRGGDEQFF,TGTGCCAGCATGGCCCCCGGCCGGGGGGGCGATGAGCAGTTCTTC
once,TRBV12-3/TRBV12-4,TRBJ1-5,TRBD1,CASSFGTGGSNQPQHF,TGTGCCAGCAGCTTTGGGACAGGGGGCAGCAATCAGCCCCAGCATTTT
.,TRBV5-6,TRBJ1-2,TRBD1,CASSFPGQGAGYTF,TGTGCCAGCAGCTTCCCCGGACAGGGAGCTGGCTACACCTTC
.,TRBV27,TRBJ2-1,TRBD1,CASSYETGENSYNEQFF,TGTGCCAGCAGTTACGAAACAGGGGAAAATTCTTACAATGAGCAGTTCTTC
once,TRBV3-1,TRBJ1-3,.,CASSPERGRTLGNTIYF,TGTGCCAGCAGCCCTGAGCGTGGGCGTACCCTCGGAAACACCATATATTTT
.,TRBV11-2,TRBJ2-2,.,CASSPVSTGELFF,TGTGCCAGCAGCCCCGTGAGCACCGGGGAGCTGTTTTTT
.,TRBV5-1,TRBJ1-1,.,CASSFDGISTEAFF,TGCGCCAGCAGCTTCGACGGAATCAGCACTGAAGCTTTCTTT
.,TRBV20-1,TRBJ2-5,TRBD2,CSAMSRTSGNQETQYF,TGCAGTGCTATGTCTCGGACTAGCGGGAACCAAGAGACCCAGTACTTC
.,TRBV24-1,TRBJ1-5,.,CATSESDQPQHF,TGTGCCACCAGTGAGTCGGATCAGCCCCAGCATTTT
.,TRBV7-7,TRBJ2-1,.,CASSPETGTNEQFF,TGTGCTAGCAGCCCCGAGACGGGTACCAATGAGCAGTTCTTC
.,TRBV5-1,TRBJ2-7,TRBD1,CASSTGQPSSYEQYF,TGCGCCAGCAGCACGGGACAGCCGAGCTCCTACGAGCAGTACTTC
.,TRBV7-9,TRBJ2-3,TRBD2,CASSLGGSVALDTQYF,TGTGCCAGCAGCTTAGGCGGGAGTGTAGCCCTGGATACGCAGTATTTT
.,TRBV20-1,TRBJ2-7,TRBD2,CSAGTSGGYEQYF,TGCAGTGCCGGGACTAGCGGAGGCTACGAGCAGTACTTC
.,TRBV5-1,TRBJ2-2,.,CASSVGEWTGELFF,TGCGCCAGCAGCGTGGGGGAGTGGACCGGGGAGCTGTTTTTT
.,TRBV29-1,TRBJ2-1,TRBD2,CSVLPTSGSKGEQFF,TGCAGCGTTCTACCGACTAGCGGGAGCAAGGGTGAGCAGTTCTTC
.,TRBV29-1,TRBJ2-1,TRBD2,CSVRTSGRVNEQFF,TGCAGCGTCCGGACTAGCGGGAGGGTAAATGAGCAGTTCTTC
.,TRBV14,TRBJ2-1,TRBD2,CASSRTWTSGSPGDEQFF,TGTGCCAGCAGCCGGACTTGGACTAGCGGGAGTCCAGGGGATGAGCAGTTCTTC
once,TRBV28,TRBJ2-7,.,CASSLRRGRVGEQYF,TGTGCCAGCAGTTTACGACGCGGGCGTGTCGGCGAGCAGTACTTC
.,TRBV5-1,TRBJ2-3,.,CASSFLLPTEGTQYF,TGCGCCAGCAGCTTTTTATTACCGACGGAGGGTACGCAGTATTTT
.,TRBV4-3,TRBJ2-7,.,CASSQDPGPLSYEQYF,TGCGCCAGCAGCCAAGACCCAGGGCCCCTCTCCTACGAGCAGTACTTC
few,TRBV18,TRBJ2-5,.,CASSGQETQYF,TGTGCCAGCTCAGGACAAGAGACCCAGTACTTC
.,TRBV9,TRBJ2-1,TRBD2,CASSPGTSNNEQFF,TGTGCCAGCAGCCCCGGGACTAGCAACAATGAGCAGTTCTTC
.,TRBV4-1,TRBJ2-1,TRBD2,CASSHASGRFGYNEQFF,TGCGCCAGCAGCCACGCTAGCGGGAGGTTTGGCTACAATGAGCAGTTCTTC
.,TRBV4-2,TRBJ1-2,.,CASSYDISNYGYTF,TGTGCCAGCAGCTACGACATTTCTAACTATGGCTACACCTTC
.,TRBV7-9,TRBJ2-7,.,CASSTHYEQYF,TGTGCCAGCAGCACCCACTACGAGCAGTACTTC